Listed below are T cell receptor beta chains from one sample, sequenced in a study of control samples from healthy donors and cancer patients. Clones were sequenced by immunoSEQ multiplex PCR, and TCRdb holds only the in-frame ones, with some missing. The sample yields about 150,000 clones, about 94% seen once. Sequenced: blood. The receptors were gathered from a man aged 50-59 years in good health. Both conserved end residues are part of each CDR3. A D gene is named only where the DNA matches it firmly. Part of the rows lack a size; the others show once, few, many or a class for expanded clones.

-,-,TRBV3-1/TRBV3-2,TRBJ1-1,TGTGCCAGCAGCCTCTTTCTGGACAGCTCGAACACTGAAGCTTTCTTT,CASSLFLDSSNTEAFF
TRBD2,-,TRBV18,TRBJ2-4,TGTGCCAGCTCCCCAAGTAGGACTAGCGGGAGTTCGCAGTACTTC,CASSPSRTSGSSQYF
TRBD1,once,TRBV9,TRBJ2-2,TGTGCCAGCAGCGCGGGACAGGGGATCACCGGGGAGCTGTTTTTT,CASSAGQGITGELFF
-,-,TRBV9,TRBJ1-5,TGTGCCAGCAGCGTAGAATTGGGTCAGCCCCAGCATTTT,CASSVELGQPQHF
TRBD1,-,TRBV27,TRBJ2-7,TGTGCCAGCAGTTTAGGGACAGGGGGCAGCGAGCAGTACTTC,CASSLGTGGSEQYF
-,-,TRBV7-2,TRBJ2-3,TGTGCCAGCAGTCAATTCGGAGATACGCAGTATTTT,CASSQFGDTQYF
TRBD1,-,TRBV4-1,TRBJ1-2,TGCGCCAGCAGGGGGACAGGGAGGAATGGCTACACCTTC,CASRGTGRNGYTF
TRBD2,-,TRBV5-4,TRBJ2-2,TGTGCCAGCAGCCGTACCTGGACCCTAGCGGGAGTCCCGAACACCGGGGAGCTGTTTTTT,CASSRTWTLAGVPNTGELFF
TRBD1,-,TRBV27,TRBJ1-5,TGTGCCAGCAGTTTCCAAACAGGGGATCAGCCCCAGCATTTT,CASSFQTGDQPQHF
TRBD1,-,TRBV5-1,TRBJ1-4,TGCGCCAGCGCCGGGACAGGGACTGAAAAACTGTTTTTT,CASAGTGTEKLFF
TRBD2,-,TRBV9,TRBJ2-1,TGTGCCAGCAGGCGACTAGCGGGCAATGAGCAGTTCTTC,CASRRLAGNEQFF
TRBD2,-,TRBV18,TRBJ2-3,TGTGCCAGCTCATCGACTAGCGGGAGGTCCTCGGGTACGCAGTATTTT,CASSSTSGRSSGTQYF
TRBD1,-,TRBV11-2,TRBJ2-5,TGTGCCAGCAGTACCGGGACAGGGGGCTTTGAGACCCAGTACTTC,CASSTGTGGFETQYF
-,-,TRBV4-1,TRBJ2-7,TGCGCCAGCAGCCCACGGACGGTTGGCAGTACTCTGGACGAGCAGTACTTC,CASSPRTVGSTLDEQYF
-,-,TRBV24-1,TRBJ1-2,TGTGCCACCAGTGATTTGCGCGGGGGTGGCTATGGCTACACCTTC,CATSDLRGGGYGYTF